This T cell receptor beta chain stems from a study of Graves' ophthalmopathy and Graves' hyperthyroidism. Study background: Ophthalmopathy absent within 18 months of follow-up marked hyperthyroidism as stable.

The V gene lost 6 bases and the J gene lost 1 base, with 12 bases spanning the gap. The germline CDR1 and CDR2 sequences are DFQATT and SNEGSKA (reference sequence). This CDR3 has 14 amino acids. RNA transcripts were the source from which TCR beta CDR3 regions were amplified. HTBI primers were employed in first-round RT-PCR, then a second-round multiplex PCR followed. TCRdb independently ran MiXCR on the multiplex PCR reads; one entry per CDR3 protein. Among 450,000 to 600,000 distinct CDR3 sequences listed, approximately 35% were seen once. Hyperthyroidism patients, all newly diagnosed, had under 2 months' duration and ages of 18 to 65. The diagnosis was founded upon clinical symptoms, serum thyroxine, TRAb, thyroid ultrasound and orbital computed tomography.

The sequenced sample was peripheral blood or thyroid tissue (not recorded which). The gene calls are TRBV20-1 and TRBJ2-2; no clear D. This clonotype was sampled from an adult man with Graves' hyperthyroidism. The CDR3 DNA reads TGCAGTGCCAGCAACCGCCTGAACACCGGGGAGCTGTTTTTT. Its translation is CSASNRLNTGELFF.